This TCR beta chain stems from a study of blood T cell repertoires in COVID-19 (dated by TCRdb to about 2020). For the study in its entirety: Samples from collaborators originated in the United States, Italy and Spain and spanned both the acute and convalescent phases of COVID-19. The material from the prospective study consisted of cDNA or gDNA derived from T cells, B-cell-depleted T cells, or PBMCs. The dataset comprised deeply sampled blood TCRbeta repertoires from subjects exposed to, actively infected with, or recovered from COVID-19. The repertoires were made available in a free public database intended to serve as a resource for research on the immune response to SARS-CoV-2. Samples came from the ongoing ImmuneRACE study (first 160 participants) plus 1,254 subjects from 6 global collaborators. Nearly every sample came with metadata listing a de-identified subject ID, COVID-19 status, age in years and sex. Where available, HLA class I and class II types were taken from metadata supplied by the sample provider and were not determined by assay-based typing.

TCRbeta CDR3 regions were amplified from genomic DNA using the immunoSEQ Assay, a bias-controlled multiplex PCR. The authors processed their data as follows. The number of nucleated cells in each sample was estimated by amplification of reference gene primers within the assay. To quantify the absolute abundance of each unique TCRbeta CDR3 rearrangement, sequence reads were collapsed and filtered. For each sample, productive Simpson clonality was calculated as the square root of Simpson's diversity index over productive rearrangements. TCRdb took this table from immuneACCESS and kept in-frame rearrangements with V and J called. Such tables lack part of the clones; where checked against another copy, unresolved V genes explain under half of the gap, and the rest is unexplained. That table furnishes V, J and clone size, whereas the DNA furnished D and trimming. Recorded for this sample are about 24,000 clones; around nine tenths of them occurred a single time. 27% of the sample lies in the top ten.

The full study reports these points: Clinical and demographic metadata were provided uncurated, with the amount varying by source and participant.

The table lists this clone with a count of one. The antigen it binds to is not known. Base qualities are missing; no much larger clone stands one base away. CDR1 and CDR2, per the germline V gene (reference sequence), are LNHDA and SQIVND. The junction shows trimming of 3 bases on V and 7 bases on J, plus 9 bases between the germline ends. The CDR3 goes from the cysteine to the phenylalanine over 12 residues. Only CDR3 DNA is held: 36 bases, read in frame from base 1. One collaborating source in Seattle enrolled patients during active infection and followed them longitudinally through the course of disease. The collaborating institutions used their own protocols to collect whole blood in K2EDTA tubes. For TCRbeta analysis, collaborators shipped samples in one of three forms: frozen whole blood, isolated PBMCs, or DNA extracted from either of those sample types.

The rearranged chain carries TRBV19 and TRBJ1-2; TRBD1 could be the D gene, as 5 bases match. The sample comprised peripheral blood. This receptor was taken from a man aged 70 or older with COVID-19, enrolled during active disease. The CDR3 protein: CASSIGQSGYTF. The nucleotide sequence is TGTGCCAGTAGTATCGGACAATCTGGCTACACCTTC.